This record covers a single TCR beta chain. This clonotype was detected ten times or more. Its antigen is not yet known. It has no much larger one-base neighbor in the sample; base qualities were not kept. Sequencing used an Illumina HiSeq 1500. TCRdb reanalyzed the raw reads on its own, using fastp at Q25 for trimming and MiXCR for clone calling, and kept in-frame beta chains. Rows are combined by CDR3 protein, so each entry shows the most common genes and DNA. Across this sample there are about 530,000 distinct CDR3 sequences, with about a quarter seen only once. The biggest ten clones account for around 14% of the sample. This entry belongs to a study of T cell repertoires in cytomegalovirus infection (dated by TCRdb to between 2017 and 2020). With regard to the full study: The HLA type of each donor mattered for the analysis, because public TCR beta signatures pointed to carriage of CMV infection along with the matching HLA type.

Taken from the germline V gene, the CDR1 and CDR2 loops are SGHTA and FQGNSA. Clipping removes 6 bases from V and 8 bases from J, with 13 as the unmatched junction base count. The CDR3 runs 15 amino acids, cysteine and phenylalanine included. This entry keeps only the CDR3 DNA: 45 bases, framed from base 1. What the study reported, not specific to this receptor: In both this cohort and an independent cohort of more than 350 donors, the cumulative frequency of public TCR beta family members distinguished carriers of CMV infection plus the relevant HLA type. The ex vivo response was dominated by HLA-C-restricted CMV-specific TCR beta clonotypes, which also provided the single most frequent clonotype in two of eight donors.

The V gene is TRBV7-2 and the J gene is TRBJ2-1, with 7 middle bases fitting TRBD2. Sequencing was done on a sample of PBMCs. The sequence came from a human donor in good health (CMV status not recorded). Some clones in this sample may be carry-over from other donors' samples. CDR3 region: CASRLNLAADHEQFF. In nucleotide form, the sequence is TGTGCCAGCAGATTAAACCTAGCGGCCGATCATGAGCAGTTCTTC.